This T cell receptor beta chain was observed in a study of shared clonotypes between healthy human individuals. Whole-study results and caveats: Apart from blood, nothing was sampled; tissue repertoires likely differ. Roughly 5% was the fraction of naive CD4 clonotypes found shared across several donors.

In regard to this clone: What it recognizes is unknown.

Deep level was the assay's run setting. Across several immunoSEQ plates, the genomic DNA of each subset was split evenly. Profiled with immunoSEQ multiplex PCR; TCRdb holds only in-frame clones, not every one. This sample has 1,500,000 or so clones, with approximately 98.5% found just once. The V gene's germline CDR1 is SGHVS and CDR2 FQNEAQ. This CDR3 has 15 amino acids. V gave up 3 bases and J gave up 1 base, with 13 bases separating them. Sequenced: naive CD4+ T cells sorted from blood. The subset denotes: CD45RA+ positively selected. The sequence was collected from a man aged 25 to 40 in good health. This chain joins TRBV7-8 and TRBJ2-7, with a tentative D call TRBD1 (7 bases). CDR3 nucleotide sequence: TGTGCCAGCAGCTTCGAGCAGGGGGGTTCCTACGAGCAGTACTTC. Protein product: CASSFEQGGSYEQYF.